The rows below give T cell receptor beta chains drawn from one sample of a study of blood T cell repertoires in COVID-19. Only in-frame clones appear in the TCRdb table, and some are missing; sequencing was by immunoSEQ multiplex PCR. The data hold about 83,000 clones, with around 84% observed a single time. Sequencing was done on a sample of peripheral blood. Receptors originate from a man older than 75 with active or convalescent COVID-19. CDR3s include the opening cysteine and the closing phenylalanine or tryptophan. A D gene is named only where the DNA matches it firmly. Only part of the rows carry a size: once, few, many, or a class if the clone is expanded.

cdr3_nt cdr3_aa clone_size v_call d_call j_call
TGTGCCAGCAGCCAAGTCAACTCAATCACAGATACGCAGTATTTT CASSQVNSITDTQYF - TRBV3-1/TRBV3-2 - TRBJ2-3
TGTGCCGGACATTCACAGGGAACAGGGGAGCTGTTTTTT CAGHSQGTGELFF - TRBV2 - TRBJ2-2
TGTGCCAGCAGCTTGGTGACAGGGGTAACTGAAGCTTTCTTT CASSLVTGVTEAFF - TRBV5-6 TRBD1 TRBJ1-1
TGCGCCAGCAGCAGCCTGGGACAGGGGGCAACAGATACGCAGTATTTT CASSSLGQGATDTQYF - TRBV5-1 TRBD1 TRBJ2-3
TGTGCCAGTAGTATAAGAGGGGGAGCTAACTATGGCTACACCTTC CASSIRGGANYGYTF - TRBV19 - TRBJ1-2
TGTGCCAGCAGTTTTGTAGCGGGAGTTTCAGATGAGCAGTTCTTC CASSFVAGVSDEQFF - TRBV27 TRBD2 TRBJ2-1
TGCGCCAGCAGCTTGGAGCCGGGACTAAGCAACAATGAGCAGTTCTTC CASSLEPGLSNNEQFF once TRBV5-1 TRBD2 TRBJ2-1
TGTGCCAGCAGCGTAGACGGGCAGGGTGGCTACACCTTC CASSVDGQGGYTF once TRBV9 - TRBJ1-2
TGTGCCAGCAGCCGGGACACAGATACGCAGTATTTT CASSRDTDTQYF - TRBV7-6 - TRBJ2-3
TGTGCCAGCAGCGTAGGCTATTATGCTCCCCTCCACTTT CASSVGYYAPLHF - TRBV9 - TRBJ1-6
TGTGCCAGCAGGGGGCGAGGCACAGATACGCAGTATTTT CASRGRGTDTQYF - TRBV27 - TRBJ2-3
TGTGCCAGCAGCGTAGCCCCAGGGAGGAATCAGCCCCAGCATTTT CASSVAPGRNQPQHF - TRBV9 - TRBJ1-5
TGTGCCAGCAGGTCCGGAGGGGGCGGCACTGGGGCCAACGTCCTGACTTTC CASRSGGGGTGANVLTF - TRBV5-4 - TRBJ2-6
TGCGCCAGCAGCATTAGTCCCGGGACAGTGAACACTGAAGCTTTCTTT CASSISPGTVNTEAFF once TRBV5-1 TRBD1 TRBJ1-1
TGTGCCAGCAGCAGGGCACCTAGCACAGATACGCAGTATTTT CASSRAPSTDTQYF - TRBV6-5 - TRBJ2-3
TGCGCCAGCAGTGAGAATATCAGAAACCATCAGCCCCAGCATTTT CASSENIRNHQPQHF - TRBV10-2 - TRBJ1-5
TGCAGCGCAGGACAGGGAGGATCTGGAAACACCATATATTTT CSAGQGGSGNTIYF - TRBV29-1 TRBD1 TRBJ1-3
TGTGCCAGCGCGACAGGCCCTGGAAACACCATATATTTT CASATGPGNTIYF few TRBV5-6 - TRBJ1-3
TGTGCCACCAGCAAAGGACGGGGACTCCCAGATACGCAGTATTTT CATSKGRGLPDTQYF - TRBV15 - TRBJ2-3
TGTGCCATCAGTGATACAGGGAATCAGCCCCAGCATTTT CAISDTGNQPQHF - TRBV10-3 - TRBJ1-5
TGTGCCTGGAGTTTTGGGCCAGATACGCAGTATTTT CAWSFGPDTQYF - TRBV30 - TRBJ2-3
TGTGCCAGCAGTGCACAGGGGATCCCCAATAATTCACCCCTCCACTTT CASSAQGIPNNSPLHF - TRBV2 TRBD1 TRBJ1-6
TGTGCCAGCTCACCATCGGGGGGGCGTGATGAGCAGTTCTTC CASSPSGGRDEQFF - TRBV18 TRBD2 TRBJ2-1
TGTGCCAGCAGGGGGGGGCCTAGCACAGATACGCAGTATTTT CASRGGPSTDTQYF - TRBV2 - TRBJ2-3
TGTGCCAGCAGCTCCGGACAGGGAGGCTCTGAAGCTTTCTTT CASSSGQGGSEAFF - TRBV7-9 TRBD1 TRBJ1-1
TGTGCCAGTAGCAACCGACCCGGGACTAGGGATGAGCAGTTCTTC CASSNRPGTRDEQFF - TRBV19 TRBD2 TRBJ2-1
TGTGCCAGCAGCTTCAGACTAGCGGGGGGGCGGGCTCACACCGGGGAGCTGTTTTTT CASSFRLAGGRAHTGELFF - TRBV7-2 TRBD2 TRBJ2-2
TGTGCCAGCAGTCTTCTAATTGCAACTAATGAAAAACTGTTTTTT CASSLLIATNEKLFF - TRBV2 - TRBJ1-4
TGCGCCAGCAGCTACAGGGGGACCACAGATACGCAGTATTTT CASSYRGTTDTQYF - TRBV5-1 TRBD1 TRBJ2-3